Following are 22 T cell receptor beta chains from one sample sequenced in a study of blood T cell repertoires in COVID-19. Repertoires were generated with immunoSEQ multiplex PCR, while TCRdb's copy carries only in-frame clones and drops some. The sample lists about 260,000 clones, 80% to 90% occurring once. The sample taken for sequencing was peripheral blood. The receptors here all came from a woman in her 70s with COVID-19, enrolled during active disease.

This clone has just one count. V gene TRBV28 combines with J gene TRBJ2-1, with TRBD2 matching over 7 bases. CDR1 is MDHEN and CDR2 is SYDVKM in the germline V gene. The CDR3 extends over 15 amino acids. With V trimmed by 5 bases and J by 9 bases, 13 bases remained unmatched. The CDR3 sequence: CASSKAGPQSGEQFF. The CDR3 nucleotides are TGTGCCAGCAGTAAAGCGGGGCCACAAAGCGGTGAGCAGTTCTTC.

J is TRBJ2-2 and V is TRBV6-5, with D unresolved. The CDR3 length is 14 residues. Germline V gene data show CDR1 as MNHEY and CDR2 as SVGAGI. The V end was cut by 6 bases, the J end by 1 base, with 9 bases between. In DNA form, the CDR3 reads TGTGCCAGCAGGCGCGACATGAACACCGGGGAGCTGTTTTTT. This gives the protein CASRRDMNTGELFF.

The CDR3 reads CAISPRGTEAFF. The CDR3 DNA follows: TGTGCCATCAGCCCCCGCGGCACTGAAGCTTTCTTT. V is TRBV10-3 and J is TRBJ1-1; no firm D call. Trimming stripped 6 bases from V and 4 bases from J, with 9 bases between. Germline V gene sequence: CDR1 ENHRY, CDR2 SYGVKD. The CDR3 is 12 amino acids.

V is TRBV19 and J is TRBJ1-5; TRBD1 might be the D (6 bases). The CDR3 is 18 amino acids. V was trimmed by 4 bases and J by 0 bases, leaving 19 bases between them. Germline CDR1 and CDR2: LNHDA and SQIVND (reference sequence). DNA for the CDR3: TGTGCCAGTAGTAATGGGCAGGGGCGAAGGTCTAGCAATCAGCCCCAGCATTTT. Its translation is CASSNGQGRRSSNQPQHF.

The chain combines TRBV3-1 (or the pseudogene TRBV3-2) with TRBJ2-7; TRBD2 agrees at 7 bases. J lost 4 bases, V lost 0 bases, and 6 bases had no gene match. The CDR3 consists of 15 residues. Looked up from germline, CDR1 is LGHDT and CDR2 is YNNKEL (reference sequence). The CDR3 loop reads CASSQDQTSWYEQYF. The CDR3 region has the DNA TGTGCCAGCAGCCAAGATCAGACTAGCTGGTACGAGCAGTACTTC.

The chain couples TRBV5-1 to TRBJ2-7, with 11 bases that match TRBD2. Germline assignment: CDR1 SGHRS and CDR2 YFSETQ. The CDR3 loop spans 17 amino acids. V was pared by 2 bases and J by 1 base, with 8 bases of the junction left unmatched. CDR3 bases: TGCGCCAGCAGCTTCGGGGGCCTAGCGGGAGGATCCTACGAGCAGTACTTC. Protein: CASSFGGLAGGSYEQYF.

The gene calls are TRBV6-6 and TRBJ2-1; D is perhaps TRBD2 (5 bases). Trimming removed 0 bases at V and 6 bases at J, with 15 bases between. Germline lookup yields CDR1 MNHNY and CDR2 SVGAGI (reference sequence). The CDR3 sequence is 16 residues long. CDR3 in amino acids: CASSYSMDSHGNEQFF. The CDR3 nucleotides read TGTGCCAGCAGTTACTCGATGGACTCCCACGGCAATGAGCAGTTCTTC.

V is TRBV10-3 and J is TRBJ1-1, with D unresolved. The CDR3 is 13 residues long. V dropped 7 bases and J dropped 1 base, with 10 bases sitting between them. CDR1 is ENHRY and CDR2 is SYGVKD in the germline V gene. CDR3 nucleotides: TGTGCCATCAAAGGTACGGGGAACACTGAAGCTTTCTTT. Translation: CAIKGTGNTEAFF.

The rearrangement uses TRBV27 and TRBJ2-3, with D possibly being TRBD2 (5 bases). Germline V CDR1 and CDR2: MNHEY, SMNVEV (reference sequence). Deletions cut 5 bases from V and 8 bases from J, with 17 bases between. The length of the CDR3 is 14 residues. CDR3 sequence: CASSPPRGLITQYF. The CDR3 DNA reads as TGTGCCAGCAGTCCGCCCCGGGGTCTAATTACGCAGTATTTT.

The genes are TRBV27 and TRBJ1-1; the D is unclear. V dropped 3 bases and J dropped 5 bases, with 10 bases sitting between them. Looked up from germline, CDR1 is MNHEY and CDR2 is SMNVEV (reference sequence). This CDR3 comprises 13 residues. This CDR3 is CASSFGELTEAFF. The CDR3 nucleotides read TGTGCCAGCAGTTTCGGAGAGTTAACTGAAGCTTTCTTT.

The rearrangement uses TRBV14 and TRBJ2-5; TRBD2 aligns across 9 bases. The CDR3 consists of 17 residues. Germline lookup yields CDR1 SGHDN and CDR2 FVKESK. V shed 2 bases and J 2 bases; nucleotides not matched to a gene: 9. Here the CDR3 reads CASSQWGASGKQETQYF. CDR3 in DNA: TGTGCCAGCAGCCAATGGGGGGCTAGCGGGAAACAAGAGACCCAGTACTTC.

This chain joins TRBV6-5 and TRBJ2-5; perhaps TRBD1 as D (7 bases). CDR3 length: 16 amino acids. The V and J ends lost 0 bases and 6 bases respectively, with 17 bases between them. The V gene's germline CDR1 is MNHEY and CDR2 SVGAGI. CDR3 residues: CASSYSTGRSLKTQYF. The CDR3 DNA is TGTGCCAGCAGTTACTCGACAGGGAGGAGTTTGAAGACCCAGTACTTC.

This chain uses TRBV7-3 with TRBJ2-3, with D possibly TRBD2 on 5 matching bases. Germline assignment: CDR1 SGHTA and CDR2 FQGTGA. The CDR3 has 15 amino acids. Between the trimmed V and J ends, which lost 2 bases and 2 bases, there was a span of 11 bases. This CDR3 reads CASSLRGLPTDTQYF. The DNA of the CDR3 is TGTGCCAGCAGCTTACGCGGGCTACCCACAGATACGCAGTATTTT.

V gene TRBV7-2 combines with J gene TRBJ2-7; 14 bases map to TRBD2. Germline assignment: CDR1 SGHTA and CDR2 FQGNSA. Trimming at V came to 2 bases and at J to 3 bases, leaving 9 bases not matched to a gene. The CDR3 length is 18 residues. This CDR3 is CASSLLGLAGVGGYEQYF. The CDR3 DNA is TGTGCCAGCAGCTTACTGGGACTAGCGGGAGTAGGTGGCTACGAGCAGTACTTC.

The chain combines TRBV5-1 with TRBJ1-3, with D perhaps matching TRBD1 (6 bases). V was pared by 1 base and J by 1 base, with 12 bases between. The germline gives CDR1 SGHRS, CDR2 YFSETQ. This CDR3 spans 16 amino acids. The CDR3 loop reads CASSLSGQTSGNTIYF. CDR3 nucleotides: TGCGCCAGCAGCTTGTCTGGACAGACATCTGGAAACACCATATATTTT. The full variable domain, with the rest looked up from reference TRBV5-1 and TRBJ1-3, is KAGVTQTPRYLIKTRGQQVTLSCSPISGHRSVSWYQQTPGQGLQFLFEYFSETQRNKGNFPGRFSGRQFSNSRSEMNVSTLELGDSALYLCASSLSGQTSGNTIYFGEGSWLTVV.

This clone was counted a few times. This sample includes further DNA sequences coding for the same CDR3. The chain employs TRBV7-9 and TRBJ1-2, with a tentative D call TRBD1 (6 bases). The germline gives CDR1 SEHNR, CDR2 FQNEAQ (reference sequence). Between the trimmed V and J ends, which lost 3 bases and 3 bases, there was a span of 8 bases. This CDR3 contains 13 residues. CDR3 in amino acids: CASSLRTDYGYTF. In DNA form, the CDR3 reads TGTGCCAGCAGCTTGAGGACAGACTATGGCTACACCTTC.

The rearrangement joins TRBV28 to TRBJ2-1; 11 bases line up with TRBD2. After removal of 5 bases from V and 0 bases from J, the junction contained 0 bases not matched to a gene. The CDR3 extends over 15 amino acids. Per germline, CDR1 MDHEN and CDR2 SYDVKM. The CDR3 bases are TGTGCCAGCAGTACTAGCGGGAGCTCCTACAATGAGCAGTTCTTC. This sequence encodes CASSTSGSSYNEQFF.

The chain carries TRBV12-5 and TRBJ1-1; no reliable D call. V was clipped by 5 bases and J by 0 bases, with 10 bases between them. CDR3 length: 14 amino acids. Germline CDR1 reads LGHNT; CDR2 reads FRNRAP. The CDR3: CASGPPPLNTEAFF. CDR3 bases: TGTGCTAGTGGTCCCCCCCCATTGAACACTGAAGCTTTCTTT.

This chain uses TRBV19 with TRBJ1-5; D perhaps matches TRBD1 (5 bases). CDR1 and CDR2 (germline): LNHDA, SQIVND (reference sequence). This CDR3 has 16 amino acids. V lost 3 bases and J 0 bases, leaving 12 bases between the germline ends. The CDR3 DNA follows: TGTGCCAGTAGTATTATTGGGGCCGCTAGCAATCAGCCCCAGCATTTT. It yields the protein CASSIIGAASNQPQHF. Full variable domain (missing parts from reference TRBV19 and TRBJ1-5): DGGITQSPKYLFRKEGQNVTLSCEQNLNHDAMYWYRQDPGQGLRLIYYSQIVNDFQKGDIAEGYSVSREKKESFPLTVTSAQKNPTAFYLCASSIIGAASNQPQHFGDGTRLSIL.

The chain has TRBV21-1 and TRBJ2-5; the D call of TRBD1 is as the table states it, not checked on the DNA. TRBV21-1 is classified as a pseudogene. The CDR3 has 24 residues. The CDR3: CASSKSSFYFGRDRPMDGLETQYF. In DNA, the CDR3 is TGTGCCAGCAGCAAATCTTCTTTTTATTTCGGCCGGGACAGGCCAATGGACGGCTTGGAGACCCAGTACTTC.

Turning to this clone: Sequence at one end of the junction differs from germline and may be a read error. The chain combines TRBV9 with TRBJ2-1; TRBD2 aligns across 8 bases. Germline CDR1 is SGDLS and CDR2 is YYNGEE. The CDR3 contains 17 residues. CDR3 residues: CASSVDPSPSGYNKQFF. As DNA, the CDR3 is TGTGCCAGCAGCGTAGATCCCAGTCCTAGCGGGTACAATAAGCAGTTCTTC.

The CDR3 protein is CAWLRLAGRYNEQFF. CDR3 nucleotide sequence: TGTGCCTGGCTTAGACTGGCGGGACGCTACAATGAGCAGTTCTTC. The rearrangement joins TRBV30 to TRBJ2-1, with D perhaps TRBD2 (6 bases). CDR1 and CDR2 (germline): GTSNPN, SVGIG (reference sequence). The CDR3 totals 15 residues. V shed 5 bases and J shed 3 bases, with 17 bases lying between them.